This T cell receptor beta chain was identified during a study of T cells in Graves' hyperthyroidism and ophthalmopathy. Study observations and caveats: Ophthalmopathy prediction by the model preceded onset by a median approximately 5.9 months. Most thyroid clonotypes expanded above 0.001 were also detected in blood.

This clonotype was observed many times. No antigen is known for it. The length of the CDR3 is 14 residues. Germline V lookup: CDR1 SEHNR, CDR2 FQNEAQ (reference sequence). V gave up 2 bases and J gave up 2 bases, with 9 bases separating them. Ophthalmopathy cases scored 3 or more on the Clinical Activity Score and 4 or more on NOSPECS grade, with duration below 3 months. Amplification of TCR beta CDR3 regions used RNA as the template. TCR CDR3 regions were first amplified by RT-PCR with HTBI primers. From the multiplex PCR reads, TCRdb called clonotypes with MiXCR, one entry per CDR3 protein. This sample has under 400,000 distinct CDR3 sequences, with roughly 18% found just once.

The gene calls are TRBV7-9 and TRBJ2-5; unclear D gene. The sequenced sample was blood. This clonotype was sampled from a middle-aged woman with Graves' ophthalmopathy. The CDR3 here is CASSLYQKQETQYF. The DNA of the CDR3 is TGTGCCAGCAGCTTATACCAGAAGCAAGAGACCCAGTACTTC. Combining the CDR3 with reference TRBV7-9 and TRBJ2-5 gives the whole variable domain DTGVSQNPRHKITKRGQNVTFRCDPISEHNRLYWYRQTLGQGPEFLTYFQNEAQLEKSRLLSDRFSAERPKGSFSTLEIQRTEQGDSAMYLCASSLYQKQETQYFGPGTRLLVL.